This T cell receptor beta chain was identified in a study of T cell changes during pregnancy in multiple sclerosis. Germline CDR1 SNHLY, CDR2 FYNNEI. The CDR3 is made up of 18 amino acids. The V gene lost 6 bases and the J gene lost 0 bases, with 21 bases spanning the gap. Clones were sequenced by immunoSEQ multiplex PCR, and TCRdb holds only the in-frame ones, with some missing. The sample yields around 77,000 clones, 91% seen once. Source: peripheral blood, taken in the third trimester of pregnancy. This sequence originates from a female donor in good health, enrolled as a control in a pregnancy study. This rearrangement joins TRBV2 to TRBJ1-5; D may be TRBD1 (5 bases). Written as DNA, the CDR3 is TGTGCCAGCAGGGCAGGGTTGGGGTGGGGTCTTAGCAATCAGCCCCAGCATTTT. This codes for CASRAGLGWGLSNQPQHF.